This passage covers 27 T cell receptor beta chains from one sample sequenced in a study of identifying expanded T cells in peripheral blood. The method was immunoSEQ multiplex PCR; TCRdb's version includes in-frame clones alone and lacks a portion of them. The data hold 70,000 to 100,000 clones, with around nine tenths observed a single time. Sequencing used blood. Receptors were obtained from a person between 18 and 70 years old in good health.

This chain links TRBV7-6 with TRBJ2-1; either TRBD1 or TRBD2 may fit D (5 bases each). The V end was cut by 5 bases, the J end by 2 bases, with 13 bases between. Germline CDR1 SGHVS, CDR2 FNYEAQ. The CDR3 totals 15 residues. As DNA, the CDR3 is TGTGCCAGCAGCCCCCGGGACCCGGCCTACAATGAGCAGTTCTTC. Protein sequence: CASSPRDPAYNEQFF.

The chain joins TRBV6-5 to TRBJ1-3, with a weak D call TRBD1 (5 bases). Germline loops: CDR1 MNHEY, CDR2 SVGAGI. Deletions cut 4 bases from V and 3 bases from J, with 13 bases between. The CDR3 runs 15 residues. The CDR3 region has the DNA TGTGCCAGCAGTTTGACAGCGACCCATGGAAACACCATATATTTT. Residues: CASSLTATHGNTIYF.

This sequence joins TRBV2 and TRBJ2-7; 8 bases line up with TRBD1. Germline CDR1 reads SNHLY; CDR2 reads FYNNEI. This CDR3 contains 14 residues. The trim removed 6 bases at V and 0 bases at J, leaving 4 bases unmatched. CDR3 sequence reads: CASSRTGSSYEQYF. The CDR3 DNA reads TGTGCCAGCAGCCGGACAGGGAGCTCCTACGAGCAGTACTTC.

In DNA form, the CDR3 reads TGTGCCACCAGCAGAGAAGGGCAGGGGAGAAAACTGTTTTTT. This encodes CATSREGQGRKLFF. This chain joins TRBV15 and TRBJ1-4; tentatively, D is TRBD1 (6 bases). The CDR3 has 14 residues. Germline V CDR1 and CDR2: LNHNV, YYDKDF (reference sequence). Trimming cost V 0 bases and J 10 bases, with 12 bases left between them.

The chain carries TRBV30 and TRBJ1-5; 10 nucleotides line up with TRBD1. The germline CDR1 and CDR2 sequences are GTSNPN and SVGIG (reference sequence). Trimming removed 2 bases from V and 2 bases from J; junction bases left unmatched: 3. This CDR3 has 15 amino acids. As DNA, the CDR3 is TGTGCCTGGAGTTTCGGGACAGGGGGCAATCAGCCCCAGCATTTT. As protein: CAWSFGTGGNQPQHF. The full variable domain, rest sourced from reference TRBV30 and TRBJ1-5, is SQTIHQWPATLVQPVGSPLSLECTVEGTSNPNLYWYRQAAGRGLQLLFYSVGIGQISSEVPQNLSASRPQDRQFILSSKKLLLSDSGFYLCAWSFGTGGNQPQHFGDGTRLSIL.

This chain links TRBV4-2 with TRBJ2-1; 7 bases agree with TRBD2. Germline V gene lookup returns CDR1 LGHNA and CDR2 YNFKEQ. The CDR3 loop spans 16 amino acids. Trimming removed 0 bases from V and 2 bases from J; junction bases left unmatched: 4. As DNA, the CDR3 is TGTGCCAGCAGCCAAGATAGCGGACTAGCCTACAATGAGCAGTTCTTC. It is translated as CASSQDSGLAYNEQFF.

This clone was observed once. The genes are TRBV5-4 and TRBJ1-1, with 7 bases fitting TRBD1. Germline trimming cut 3 bases from V and 5 bases from J; bases unmatched to any gene: 4. CDR3 size: 13 residues. CDR1 is SGHNT and CDR2 is YYREEE in the germline V gene (reference sequence). The CDR3 here is CASSYDRETEAFF. CDR3 in DNA: TGTGCCAGCAGCTACGACAGGGAAACTGAAGCTTTCTTT.

This clone was detected a few times. The V and J genes are TRBV27 and TRBJ1-2; D is uncertain. Trimming removed 6 bases at V and 4 bases at J, with 18 bases between. CDR3 length: 15 residues. Germline assignment: CDR1 MNHEY and CDR2 SMNVEV (reference sequence). The chain's CDR3 is CASSALPGRTYGYTF. The CDR3 DNA sequence: TGTGCCAGCAGCGCCCTTCCCGGCCGGACCTATGGCTACACCTTC.

V usage is TRBV2 and J usage is TRBJ1-4; TRBD1 agrees at 7 bases. Germline V CDR1 and CDR2: SNHLY, FYNNEI. This CDR3 comprises 14 residues. V dropped 8 bases and J dropped 3; count of bases not matched to a gene: 6. Here the CDR3 reads CASLTGSANEKLFF. CDR3 nucleotide sequence: TGTGCCAGCCTGACAGGGTCGGCTAATGAAAAACTGTTTTTT.

The rearrangement uses TRBV6-4 and TRBJ2-1; possible D gene TRBD2, 7 bases. The germline V gene encodes CDR1 MRHNA and CDR2 SNTAGT. This CDR3 contains 18 residues. V lost 3 bases and J 5 bases, leaving 23 bases between the germline ends. Here the CDR3 reads CASSEGGRTGLINNEQFF. CDR3 coding DNA: TGTGCCAGCAGTGAGGGGGGCCGTACGGGACTAATAAACAATGAGCAGTTCTTC.

The sample holds one count of this clone. V usage is TRBV30 and J usage is TRBJ1-1, with a possible D match to TRBD1 (5 bases). The length of the CDR3 is 13 residues. The germline V gene encodes CDR1 GTSNPN and CDR2 SVGIG (reference sequence). The V end was cut by 4 bases, the J end by 0 bases, with 9 bases between. The CDR3 spells CAWKRGVNTEAFF. For the CDR3, the DNA is TGTGCCTGGAAACGGGGGGTGAACACTGAAGCTTTCTTT.

The chain has TRBV7-6 and TRBJ2-2, with D possibly being TRBD1 (6 bases). CDR3 length: 15 residues. Germline V gene lookup returns CDR1 SGHVS and CDR2 FNYEAQ. Trimming took off 2 bases at V and 5 bases at J, with 12 bases between the two ends. The CDR3 spells CASSLSGGQTGELFF. The CDR3 bases are TGTGCCAGCAGCTTAAGTGGGGGCCAAACCGGGGAGCTGTTTTTT.

This clone was recorded only once. V is TRBV28 and J is TRBJ2-7; 7 bases line up with TRBD2. V shed 6 bases, J shed 6 bases, and the junction held 11 bases outside the gene matches. The CDR3 loop spans 14 amino acids. Germline lookup yields CDR1 MDHEN and CDR2 SYDVKM. The CDR3 spells CASRPGLDGLEQYF. The CDR3 DNA follows: TGTGCCAGCAGACCTGGACTAGACGGCCTCGAGCAGTACTTC. Combining the CDR3 with reference TRBV28 and TRBJ2-7 gives the whole variable domain DVKVTQSSRYLVKRTGEKVFLECVQDMDHENMFWYRQDPGLGLRLIYFSYDVKMKEKGDIPEGYSVSREKKERFSLILESASTNQTSMYLCASRPGLDGLEQYFGPGTRLTVT.

This chain uses TRBV6-4 with TRBJ2-2; 11 positions match TRBD2. Germline CDR1 MRHNA, CDR2 SNTAGT. The CDR3 runs to 16 residues. J gave up 3 bases and V 5 bases, and 5 bases lay outside the gene matches. CDR3 amino acids: CASSPLAGGDTGELFF. CDR3 coding DNA: TGTGCCAGCAGTCCGCTAGCGGGGGGAGACACCGGGGAGCTGTTTTTT.

As regards this clone: The sample has other DNA sequences that encode this CDR3 too. J is TRBJ1-2 and V is TRBV5-4, with 8 bases identical to TRBD1. Germline V gene lookup returns CDR1 SGHNT and CDR2 YYREEE (reference sequence). The CDR3 has 13 residues. V lost 3 bases, J lost 5 bases, and 3 bases stayed unmatched. The CDR3 reads CASSYDRGYGYTF. As DNA, the CDR3 is TGTGCCAGCAGCTACGACAGGGGATATGGCTACACCTTC.

CDR3 sequence (DNA): TGTGCCAGTAGAAATGGGGCAGGCTCCTACGAGCAGTACTTC. It yields the protein CASRNGAGSYEQYF. V gene TRBV19 combines with J gene TRBJ2-7; a possible D gene is TRBD1 (5 bases). Deletions cut 6 bases from V and 0 bases from J, with 12 bases between. Germline CDR1 and CDR2: LNHDA and SQIVND (reference sequence). This CDR3 region has 14 residues.

CDR3 residues: CASSYRQGGGNQPQHF. As DNA, the CDR3 is TGTGCCAGCAGCTATAGACAGGGAGGTGGAAATCAGCCCCAGCATTTT. V gene TRBV5-6 combines with J gene TRBJ1-5; 7 bases match TRBD1. Germline CDR1 is SGHDT and CDR2 is YYEEEE. Trimming cost V 3 bases and J 4 bases; bases outside gene matches: 10. The CDR3 has 16 amino acids. Based on the CDR3 plus reference TRBV5-6 and TRBJ1-5, the full variable domain is DAGVTQSPTHLIKTRGQQVTLRCSPKSGHDTVSWYQQALGQGPQFIFQYYEEEERQRGNFPDRFSGHQFPNYSSELNVNALLLGDSALYLCASSYRQGGGNQPQHFGDGTRLSIL.

This clone was recorded a few times. V is TRBV5-1 and J is TRBJ2-2, with 10 nucleotides matching TRBD2. CDR1 is SGHRS, CDR2 YFSETQ, per germline. Losses at the gene ends were 2 bases for V and 0 bases for J; bases not matched to a gene: 4. This CDR3 spans 17 amino acids. The CDR3 loop is CASSLGSGGTNTGELFF. For the CDR3, the DNA is TGCGCCAGCAGCTTAGGTAGCGGGGGGACGAACACCGGGGAGCTGTTTTTT.

This sequence joins TRBV5-1 and TRBJ2-1; TRBD2 matches 7 bases. The junction had 6 bases not matched to a gene; V was cut back by 0 bases and J by 6 bases. The CDR3 has 15 residues. Germline loops: CDR1 SGHRS, CDR2 YFSETQ. CDR3 in DNA: TGCGCCAGCAGCTTGGCGGCGTGGGGGGGCAATGAGCAGTTCTTC. Translation: CASSLAAWGGNEQFF.

The chain combines TRBV28 with TRBJ2-1; tentative D call: TRBD2 (6 bases). The germline V gene has CDR1 MDHEN and CDR2 SYDVKM. The CDR3 loop spans 15 amino acids. V lost 5 bases and J lost 3, with 14 bases in between. This CDR3 reads CASSPHSGNYNEQFF. The CDR3 nucleotides are TGTGCCAGCAGTCCACATAGCGGAAACTACAATGAGCAGTTCTTC.

V gene TRBV7-6 combines with J gene TRBJ1-2; the D is unclear. Germline CDR1 reads SGHVS; CDR2 reads FNYEAQ. The ends were cut back, 1 base at V and 8 bases at J, with 8 bases in the middle. The CDR3 runs 12 residues. For the CDR3, the DNA is TGTGCCAGCAGCTTAGAAGGGATCGGCTACACCTTC. It encodes CASSLEGIGYTF.

CDR3 sequence: CASSNLAGVFKNEQFF. CDR3 DNA sequence: TGCGCCAGCAGCAATCTAGCGGGGGTTTTCAAAAATGAGCAGTTCTTC. The V gene is TRBV5-1, the J gene TRBJ2-1, with TRBD2 identical over 10 bases. The J segment lost 7 bases and the V segment lost 4 bases, leaving 11 bases of the junction unmatched. Germline-derived CDR1 and CDR2 are SGHRS and YFSETQ. The CDR3 runs to 16 residues.

The chain joins TRBV25-1 to TRBJ1-1; D remains unclear. Trimming cost V 5 bases and J 0 bases, with 4 bases left between them. The CDR3 consists of 12 residues. CDR1 and CDR2 (germline): MGHDK, SYGVNS. CDR3 residues: CASSLLNTEAFF. CDR3 nucleotides: TGTGCCAGCAGTTTGCTGAACACTGAAGCTTTCTTT. Supplemented by reference TRBV25-1 and TRBJ1-1, the full variable domain reads EADIYQTPRYLVIGTGKKITLECSQTMGHDKMYWYQQDPGMELHLIHYSYGVNSTEKGDLSSESTVSRIRTEHFPLTLESARPSHTSQYLCASSLLNTEAFFGQGTRLTVV.

The rearrangement joins TRBV15 to TRBJ2-5; tentatively, D is TRBD2 (7 bases). Trimming cost V 0 bases and J 5 bases, with 19 bases left between them. Germline V lookup: CDR1 LNHNV, CDR2 YYDKDF (reference sequence). This CDR3 has 17 amino acids. The CDR3 here is CATSREGLRGRAETQYF. The CDR3 region has the DNA TGTGCCACCAGCAGAGAAGGGTTGCGGGGGCGGGCGGAGACCCAGTACTTC.

J is TRBJ2-1 and V is TRBV2; 10 bases line up with TRBD1. Per germline, CDR1 SNHLY and CDR2 FYNNEI. Trimming took 6 bases from V and 4 from J; bases not matched to a gene: 3. The CDR3 has 14 residues. The CDR3 region is CASSRDRGYNEQFF. Written as DNA, the CDR3 is TGTGCCAGCAGCCGGGACAGGGGTTACAATGAGCAGTTCTTC. Full variable domain (missing parts from reference TRBV2 and TRBJ2-1): EPEVTQTPSHQVTQMGQEVILRCVPISNHLYFYWYRQILGQKVEFLVSFYNNEISEKSEIFDDQFSVERPDGSNFTLKIRSTKLEDSAMYFCASSRDRGYNEQFFGPGTRLTVL.

The chain combines TRBV20-1 with TRBJ2-1, with D uncertain. Trimming removed 5 bases at V and 2 bases at J, with 4 bases between. Germline V gene sequence: CDR1 DFQATT, CDR2 SNEGSKA (reference sequence). This CDR3 spans 11 amino acids. The CDR3 DNA reads as TGCAGTGCTCGGGCCTACAATGAGCAGTTCTTC. Translating it yields CSARAYNEQFF.

This chain joins TRBV5-1 and TRBJ2-2; D gene uncertain. Trimming took off 4 bases at V and 0 bases at J, with 13 bases between the two ends. Per germline, CDR1 SGHRS and CDR2 YFSETQ. CDR3 length: 16 amino acids. CDR3 loop: CASSQHNRANTGELFF. CDR3 DNA: TGCGCCAGCAGCCAGCATAACAGAGCGAACACCGGGGAGCTGTTTTTT.